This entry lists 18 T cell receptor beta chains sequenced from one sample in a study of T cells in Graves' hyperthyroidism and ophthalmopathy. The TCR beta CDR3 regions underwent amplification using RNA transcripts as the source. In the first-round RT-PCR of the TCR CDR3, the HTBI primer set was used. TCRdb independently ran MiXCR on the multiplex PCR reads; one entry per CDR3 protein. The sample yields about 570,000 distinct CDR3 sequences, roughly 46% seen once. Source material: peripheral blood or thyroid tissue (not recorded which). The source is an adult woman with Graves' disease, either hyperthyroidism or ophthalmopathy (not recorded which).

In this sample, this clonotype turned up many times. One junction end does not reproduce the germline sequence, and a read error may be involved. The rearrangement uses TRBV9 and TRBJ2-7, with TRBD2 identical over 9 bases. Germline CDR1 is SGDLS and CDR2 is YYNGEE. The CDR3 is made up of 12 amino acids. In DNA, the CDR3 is TGTGCCAGCAGCTTAGGGACTAGCCCTATGGTTTTC. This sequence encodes CASSLGTSPMVF.

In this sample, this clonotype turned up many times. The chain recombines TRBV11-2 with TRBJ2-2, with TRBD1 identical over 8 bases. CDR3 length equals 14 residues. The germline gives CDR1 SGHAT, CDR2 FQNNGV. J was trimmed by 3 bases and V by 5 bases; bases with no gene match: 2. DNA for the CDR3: TGTGCCAGCAGCAACAGGGGGGACACCGGGGAGCTGTTTTTT. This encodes CASSNRGDTGELFF.

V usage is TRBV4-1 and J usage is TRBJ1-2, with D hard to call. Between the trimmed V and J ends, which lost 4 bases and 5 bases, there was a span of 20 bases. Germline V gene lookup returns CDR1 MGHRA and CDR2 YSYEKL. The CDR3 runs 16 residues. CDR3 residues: CASSPYPKDRLYGYTF. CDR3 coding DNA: TGCGCCAGCAGCCCTTATCCGAAGGACCGCCTGTATGGCTACACCTTC.

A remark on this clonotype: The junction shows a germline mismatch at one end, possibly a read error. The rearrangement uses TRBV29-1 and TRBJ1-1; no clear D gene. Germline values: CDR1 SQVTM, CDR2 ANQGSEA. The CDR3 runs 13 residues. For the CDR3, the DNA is TGCAGCGTTAAAGAGACCATGAACACTGAAGCTTTCTTT. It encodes CSVKETMNTEAFF.

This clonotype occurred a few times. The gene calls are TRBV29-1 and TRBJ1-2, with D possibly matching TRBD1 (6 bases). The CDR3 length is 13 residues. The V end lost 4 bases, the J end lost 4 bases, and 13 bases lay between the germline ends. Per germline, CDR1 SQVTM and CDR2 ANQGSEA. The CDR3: CSVGGPALYGYTF. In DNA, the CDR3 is TGCAGCGTTGGGGGGCCAGCCCTCTATGGCTACACCTTC.

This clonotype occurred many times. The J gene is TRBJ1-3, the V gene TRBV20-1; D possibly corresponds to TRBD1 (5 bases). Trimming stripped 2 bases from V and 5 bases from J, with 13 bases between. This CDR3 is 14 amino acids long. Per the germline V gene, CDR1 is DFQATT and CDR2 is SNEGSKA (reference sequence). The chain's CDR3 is CSARSRDGRNTIYF. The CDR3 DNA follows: TGCAGTGCTAGATCCCGGGACGGTAGAAACACCATATATTTT.

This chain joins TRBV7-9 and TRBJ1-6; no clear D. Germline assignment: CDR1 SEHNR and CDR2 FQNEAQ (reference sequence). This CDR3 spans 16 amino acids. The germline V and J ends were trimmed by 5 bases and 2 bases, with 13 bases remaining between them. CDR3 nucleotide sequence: TGTGCCAGCAGCCAAGGAGGAAGCCCCTATAATTCACCCCTCCACTTT. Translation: CASSQGGSPYNSPLHF.

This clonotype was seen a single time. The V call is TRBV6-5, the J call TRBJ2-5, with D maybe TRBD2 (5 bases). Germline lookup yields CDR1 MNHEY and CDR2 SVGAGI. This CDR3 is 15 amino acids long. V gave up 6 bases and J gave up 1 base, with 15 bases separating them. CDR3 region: CASSPGLGTQETQYF. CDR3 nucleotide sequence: TGTGCCAGCAGCCCCGGACTGGGTACCCAAGAGACCCAGTACTTC.

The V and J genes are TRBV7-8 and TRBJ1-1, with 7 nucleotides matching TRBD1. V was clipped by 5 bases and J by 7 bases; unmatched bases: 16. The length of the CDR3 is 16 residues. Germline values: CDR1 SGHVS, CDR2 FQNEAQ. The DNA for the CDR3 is TGTGCCAGCAGCCGCCCTCGGGGTACAGGGGCGAATGAAGCTTTCTTT. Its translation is CASSRPRGTGANEAFF.

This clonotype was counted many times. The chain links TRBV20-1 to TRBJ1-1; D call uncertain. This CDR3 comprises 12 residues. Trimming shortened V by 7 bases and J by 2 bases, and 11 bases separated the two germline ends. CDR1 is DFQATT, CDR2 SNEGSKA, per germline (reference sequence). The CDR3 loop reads CSGLAPNTEAFF. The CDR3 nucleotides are TGCAGTGGACTGGCCCCTAACACTGAAGCTTTCTTT.

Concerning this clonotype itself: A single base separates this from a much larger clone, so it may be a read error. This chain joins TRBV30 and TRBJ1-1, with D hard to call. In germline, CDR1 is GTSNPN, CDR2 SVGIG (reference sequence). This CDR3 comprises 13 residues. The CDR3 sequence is CAGLNERVVEALF. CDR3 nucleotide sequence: TGTGCCGGTTTAAACGAGAGGGTGGTCGAAGCTCTCTTT.

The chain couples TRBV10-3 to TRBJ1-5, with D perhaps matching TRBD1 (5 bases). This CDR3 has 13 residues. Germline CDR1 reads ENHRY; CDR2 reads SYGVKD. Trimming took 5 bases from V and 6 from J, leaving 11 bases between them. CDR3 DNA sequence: TGTGCCATCAGTTTGGGGCGTCGTCAGCCCCAGCATTTT. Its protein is CAISLGRRQPQHF.

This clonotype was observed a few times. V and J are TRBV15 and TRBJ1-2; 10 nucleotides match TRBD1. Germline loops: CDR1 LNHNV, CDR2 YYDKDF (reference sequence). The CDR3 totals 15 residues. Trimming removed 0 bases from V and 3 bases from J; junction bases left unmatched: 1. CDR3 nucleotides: TGTGCCACCAGCAGAGAGGACAGGGGGGACTATGGCTACACCTTC. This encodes CATSREDRGDYGYTF.

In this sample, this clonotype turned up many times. The CDR3 DNA sequence: TGTGCCAGCAGTGAAGGGGCTTTACAGGGGGCGTGGGGCTACACCTTC. This encodes CASSEGALQGAWGYTF. This chain links TRBV2 with TRBJ1-2, with TRBD1 identical over 9 bases. There are 16 residues in the CDR3. Germline CDR1 SNHLY, CDR2 FYNNEI. V was pared by 1 base and J by 8 bases, with 11 bases of the junction left unmatched.

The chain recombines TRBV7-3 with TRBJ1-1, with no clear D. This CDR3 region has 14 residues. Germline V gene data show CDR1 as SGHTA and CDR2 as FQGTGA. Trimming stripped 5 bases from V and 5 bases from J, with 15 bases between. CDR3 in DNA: TGTGCCAGCAGCCAAGATCCCGCCGGTACTGAAGCTTTCTTT. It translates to CASSQDPAGTEAFF.

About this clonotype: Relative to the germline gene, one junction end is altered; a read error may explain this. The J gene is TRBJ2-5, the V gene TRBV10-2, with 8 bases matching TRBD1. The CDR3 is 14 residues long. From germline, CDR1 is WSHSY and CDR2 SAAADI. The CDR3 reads CANNRDRIQEAQYF. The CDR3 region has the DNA TGCGCCAATAACCGGGACAGGATCCAAGAGGCCCAGTACTTC.

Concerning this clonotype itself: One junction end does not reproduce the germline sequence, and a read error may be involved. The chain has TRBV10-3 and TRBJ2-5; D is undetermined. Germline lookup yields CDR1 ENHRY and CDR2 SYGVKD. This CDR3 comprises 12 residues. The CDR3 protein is CAISDPRRGWFF. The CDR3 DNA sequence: TGTGCCATCAGTGACCCCAGGAGAGGCTGGTTCTTC.

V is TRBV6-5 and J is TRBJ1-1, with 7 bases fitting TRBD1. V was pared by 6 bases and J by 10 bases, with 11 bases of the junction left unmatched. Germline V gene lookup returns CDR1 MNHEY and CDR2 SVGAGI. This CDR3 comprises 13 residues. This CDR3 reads CASRPTGQAGAFF. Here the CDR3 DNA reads TGTGCCAGCAGGCCTACCGGACAGGCGGGAGCTTTCTTT.